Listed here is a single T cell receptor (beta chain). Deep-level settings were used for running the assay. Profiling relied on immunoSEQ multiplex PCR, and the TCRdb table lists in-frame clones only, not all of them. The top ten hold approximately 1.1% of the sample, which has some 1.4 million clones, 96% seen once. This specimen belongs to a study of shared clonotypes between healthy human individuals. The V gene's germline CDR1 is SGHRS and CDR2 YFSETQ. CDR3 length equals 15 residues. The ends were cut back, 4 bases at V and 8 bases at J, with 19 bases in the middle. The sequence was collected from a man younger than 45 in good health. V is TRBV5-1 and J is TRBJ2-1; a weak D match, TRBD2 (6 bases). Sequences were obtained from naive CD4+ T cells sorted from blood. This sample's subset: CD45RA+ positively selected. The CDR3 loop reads CASSRTPGVDHEQFF. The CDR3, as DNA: TGCGCCAGCAGCCGGACTCCGGGAGTCGATCATGAGCAGTTCTTC. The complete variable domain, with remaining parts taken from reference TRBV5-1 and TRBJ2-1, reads KAGVTQTPRYLIKTRGQQVTLSCSPISGHRSVSWYQQTPGQGLQFLFEYFSETQRNKGNFPGRFSGRQFSNSRSEMNVSTLELGDSALYLCASSRTPGVDHEQFFGPGTRLTVL.